This passage covers 5 T cell receptor beta chains from one sample sequenced in a study of blood T cell repertoires in COVID-19. Assay: immunoSEQ multiplex PCR; the TCRdb copy retains only in-frame clones and omits some. The sample includes some 150,000 clones, around 81% seen only once; the top ten take roughly 2.9%. Sequencing used peripheral blood. The source of these receptors is a woman in her thirties or forties with active or convalescent COVID-19.

The rearrangement uses TRBV28 and TRBJ2-1, with 10 bases fitting TRBD1. CDR3 size: 15 residues. The ends lost 5 bases at V and 8 bases at J; junction bases unmatched: 9. The germline V gene encodes CDR1 MDHEN and CDR2 SYDVKM. This CDR3 is CASSKPGQGYYEQFF. DNA for the CDR3: TGTGCCAGCAGTAAACCGGGACAGGGGTACTATGAGCAGTTCTTC.

The genes are TRBV5-3 and TRBJ2-6; 7 nucleotides match TRBD1. TRBV5-3 is annotated as an ORF whose role is uncertain. This CDR3 is 16 amino acids long. Losses at the gene ends were 2 bases for V and 2 bases for J; bases not matched to a gene: 4. The CDR3 is CARSLPDRAGANVLTF. The CDR3 bases are TGTGCCAGAAGCTTACCCGACAGGGCTGGGGCCAACGTCCTGACTTTC.

This clone occurred a few times. The chain uses TRBV7-2 and TRBJ1-5, with D perhaps matching TRBD1 (5 bases). This CDR3 region has 16 residues. Trimming pared 5 bases from V and 1 base from J, leaving 15 bases between. Looked up from germline, CDR1 is SGHTA and CDR2 is FQGNSA. The CDR3 is CASSPSWRTSNQPQHF. CDR3 bases: TGTGCCAGCAGCCCGAGTTGGCGGACAAGCAATCAGCCCCAGCATTTT.

This clone showed up just a few times. The V gene is TRBV6-2 or TRBV6-3, the J gene TRBJ2-1; 9 bases agree with TRBD2. Germline-derived CDR1 and CDR2 are MNHEY and SVGEGT. The CDR3 has 15 residues. V lost 6 bases, J lost 6 bases, and 9 bases stayed unmatched. CDR3 in amino acids: CASSLSGSPSNEQFF. The CDR3, as DNA: TGTGCCAGCAGCCTTAGCGGGAGCCCCTCCAATGAGCAGTTCTTC.

The chain carries TRBV27 and TRBJ2-1, with D perhaps matching TRBD1 (6 bases). The CDR3 sequence is 15 residues long. The ends were cut back, 2 bases at V and 0 bases at J, with 8 bases in the middle. From germline, CDR1 is MNHEY and CDR2 SMNVEV (reference sequence). CDR3 in amino acids: CASSLMGASYNEQFF. As DNA, the CDR3 is TGTGCCAGCAGTTTAATGGGGGCCTCCTACAATGAGCAGTTCTTC.